This is a list of T cell receptor beta chains from one sample in a study of T cell repertoires in cytomegalovirus infection. Antigen specificity for these receptors is unknown. TCRdb called the reads again in MiXCR, with one record for every CDR3 protein. The repertoire holds 700,000 to 950,000 distinct CDR3 sequences, with about 33% as singletons. Specimen: cultured CD8+ T cells from PBMCs, collected from culture after CMV antigen stimulation. The receptors originated from a human donor in good health (CMV status not recorded). Some clones in this sample may be carry-over from other donors' samples. The conserved cysteine and the conserved F or W are not part of the CDR3 here.

j_call v_call cdr3_aa
TRBJ2-1 TRBV6-2/TRBV6-3 ASSSISSYNEQF
TRBJ1-5 TRBV6-2/TRBV6-3 ASRPLLRLGQGHLSNQPQH
TRBJ2-6 TRBV11-2 ASSFTGGPSSGANVLT
TRBJ2-3 TRBV7-6 ASILTIAGAGTDTQY
TRBJ1-5 TRBV20-1 SAPSPATADQPQH
TRBJ1-1 TRBV2 ASRPGQIEAF
TRBJ2-3 TRBV11-2 ASSLVQPGVSTDTQY
TRBJ1-1 TRBV27 ASSTRTGDTEAF
TRBJ1-2 TRBV24-1 ATSDFPHNYGYT
TRBJ1-5 TRBV3-1 ASSQGYPGGQPQH
TRBJ1-3 TRBV7-6 ASSPGTGGWNTIY
TRBJ2-5 TRBV2 ASSGPSGVGETQY
TRBJ1-5 TRBV19 ARGGWHSNQPQH